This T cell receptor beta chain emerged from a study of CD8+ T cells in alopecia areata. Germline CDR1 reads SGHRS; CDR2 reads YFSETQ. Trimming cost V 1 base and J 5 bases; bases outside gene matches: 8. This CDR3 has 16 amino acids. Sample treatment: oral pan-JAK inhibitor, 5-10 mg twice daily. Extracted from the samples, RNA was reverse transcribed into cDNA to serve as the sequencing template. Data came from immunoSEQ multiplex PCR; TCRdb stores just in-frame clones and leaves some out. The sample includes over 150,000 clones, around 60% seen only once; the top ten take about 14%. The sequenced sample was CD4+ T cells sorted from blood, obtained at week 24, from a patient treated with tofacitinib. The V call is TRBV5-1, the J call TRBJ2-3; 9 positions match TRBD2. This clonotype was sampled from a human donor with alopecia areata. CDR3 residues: CASSLSRLAGRDTQYF. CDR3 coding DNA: TGCGCCAGCAGCTTGAGTCGGCTAGCGGGGAGAGATACGCAGTATTTT. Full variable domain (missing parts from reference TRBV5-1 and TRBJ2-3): KAGVTQTPRYLIKTRGQQVTLSCSPISGHRSVSWYQQTPGQGLQFLFEYFSETQRNKGNFPGRFSGRQFSNSRSEMNVSTLELGDSALYLCASSLSRLAGRDTQYFGPGTRLTVL.